This T cell receptor beta chain appears in the sequencing data of a study of T cell responses to AZD1222 COVID-19 vaccine. Findings of the study overall: Regions 160-218 and 743-854 dominated among vaccine-associated CD4 TCRs spanning spike. The donor group comprised mostly white British people and more females; the analysis possibly underestimated clonal diversity. Repertoires were collected only later (after the peak T cell response had occurred). Nearly half of the spike-specific TCRs reportedly recognize variant regions that carry no mutations.

The CDR3 runs to 15 residues. The germline gives CDR1 SGHTA, CDR2 FQGNSA. V lost 3 bases, J lost 4 bases, and 14 bases lay in between. This clone is a singleton in its sample. Its matching antigen is unknown. Here immunoSEQ multiplex PCR was the method, and the copy in TCRdb shows in-frame clones only, minus some. The data contain around 100,000 clones, around 89% of them singletons. The sequence was collected from an adult in good health. Sequenced here: peripheral blood, sampled on day 0 of AZD1222 vaccination. The chain recombines TRBV7-2 with TRBJ2-3; no clear D gene. CDR3 nucleotides: TGTGCCAGCAGCTTCGCCCCCCGCCAGTCAGATACGCAGTATTTT. Its translation: CASSFAPRQSDTQYF.